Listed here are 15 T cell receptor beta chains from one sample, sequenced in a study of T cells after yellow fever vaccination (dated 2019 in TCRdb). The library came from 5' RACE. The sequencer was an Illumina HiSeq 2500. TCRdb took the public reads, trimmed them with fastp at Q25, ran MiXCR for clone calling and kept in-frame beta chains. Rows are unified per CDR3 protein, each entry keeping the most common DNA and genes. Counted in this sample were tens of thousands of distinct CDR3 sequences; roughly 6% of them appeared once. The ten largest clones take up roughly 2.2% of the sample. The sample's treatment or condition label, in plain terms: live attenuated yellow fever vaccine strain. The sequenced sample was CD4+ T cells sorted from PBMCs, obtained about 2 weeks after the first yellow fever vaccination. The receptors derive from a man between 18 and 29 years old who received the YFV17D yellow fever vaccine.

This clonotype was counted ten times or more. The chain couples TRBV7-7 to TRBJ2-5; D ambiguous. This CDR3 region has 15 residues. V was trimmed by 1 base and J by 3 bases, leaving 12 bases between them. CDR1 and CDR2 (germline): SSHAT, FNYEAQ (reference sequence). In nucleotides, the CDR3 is TGTGCCAGCAGCTTAGGAGTCACGCCGAAAGAGACCCAGTACTTC. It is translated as CASSLGVTPKETQYF.

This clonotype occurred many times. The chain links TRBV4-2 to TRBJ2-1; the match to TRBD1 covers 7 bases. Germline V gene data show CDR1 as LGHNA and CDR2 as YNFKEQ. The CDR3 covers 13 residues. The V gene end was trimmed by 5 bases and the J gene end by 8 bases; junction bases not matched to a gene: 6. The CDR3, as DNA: TGTGCCAGCAGCTTACAGGGGCGCGATGAGCAGTTCTTC. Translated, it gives CASSLQGRDEQFF.

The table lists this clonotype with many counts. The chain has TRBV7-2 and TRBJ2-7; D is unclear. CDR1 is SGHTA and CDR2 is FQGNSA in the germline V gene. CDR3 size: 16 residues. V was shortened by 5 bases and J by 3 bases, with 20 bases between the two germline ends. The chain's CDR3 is CASSARQISQFYEQYF. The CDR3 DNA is TGTGCCAGCAGCGCCCGACAAATTTCTCAGTTCTACGAGCAGTACTTC.

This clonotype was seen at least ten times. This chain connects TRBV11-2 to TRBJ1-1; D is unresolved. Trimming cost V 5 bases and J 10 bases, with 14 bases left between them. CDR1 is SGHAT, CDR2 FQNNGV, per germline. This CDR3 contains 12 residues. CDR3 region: CASSPQGLGAFF. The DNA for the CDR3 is TGTGCCAGCAGCCCCCAAGGTCTAGGAGCTTTCTTT.

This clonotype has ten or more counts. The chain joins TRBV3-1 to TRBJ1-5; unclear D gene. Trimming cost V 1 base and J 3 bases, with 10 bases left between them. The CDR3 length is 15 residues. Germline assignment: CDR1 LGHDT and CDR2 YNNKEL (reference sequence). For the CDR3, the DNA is TGTGCCAGCAGCCAAGGAGTACAGCCCAATCAGCCCCAGCATTTT. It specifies CASSQGVQPNQPQHF. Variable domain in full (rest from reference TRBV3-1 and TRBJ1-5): DTAVSQTPKYLVTQMGNDKSIKCEQNLGHDTMYWYKQDSKKFLKIMFSYNNKELIINETVPNRFSPKSPDKAHLNLHINSLELGDSAVYFCASSQGVQPNQPQHFGDGTRLSIL.

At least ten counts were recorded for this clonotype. The CDR3 nucleotides read TGTGCCAGCGCGGGACCTACAAGGGGATCTGGGGCCAACGTCCTGACTTTC. Protein: CASAGPTRGSGANVLTF. The chain recombines TRBV2 with TRBJ2-6; perhaps TRBD2 as D (6 bases). The germline V and J ends were trimmed by 8 bases and 1 base, with 18 bases remaining between them. The germline CDR1 and CDR2 sequences are SNHLY and FYNNEI. There are 17 residues in the CDR3.

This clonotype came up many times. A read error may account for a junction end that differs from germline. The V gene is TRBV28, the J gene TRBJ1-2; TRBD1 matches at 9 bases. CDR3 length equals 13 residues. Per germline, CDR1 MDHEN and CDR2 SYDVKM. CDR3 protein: CASSLGGQGKVAF. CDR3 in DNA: TGTGCCAGCAGTTTAGGGGGACAGGGAAAAGTGGCCTTC.

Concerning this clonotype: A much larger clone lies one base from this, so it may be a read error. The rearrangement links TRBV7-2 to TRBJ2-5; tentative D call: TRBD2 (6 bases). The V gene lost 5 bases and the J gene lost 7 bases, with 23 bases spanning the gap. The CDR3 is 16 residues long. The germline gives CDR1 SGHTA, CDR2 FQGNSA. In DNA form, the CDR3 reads TGTGCCAGCAGCGCCATTGGGGGGTCCCCAATAGGGACCCAGTACTTC. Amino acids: CASSAIGGSPIGTQYF.

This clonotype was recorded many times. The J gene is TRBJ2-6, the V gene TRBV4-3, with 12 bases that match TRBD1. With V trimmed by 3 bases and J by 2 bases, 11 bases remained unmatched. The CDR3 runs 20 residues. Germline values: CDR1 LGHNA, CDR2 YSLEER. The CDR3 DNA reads TGCGCCAGCAGCCAGCCGGGACAGGGGGCGTTTTGGACTGGGGCCAACGTCCTGACTTTC. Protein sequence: CASSQPGQGAFWTGANVLTF.

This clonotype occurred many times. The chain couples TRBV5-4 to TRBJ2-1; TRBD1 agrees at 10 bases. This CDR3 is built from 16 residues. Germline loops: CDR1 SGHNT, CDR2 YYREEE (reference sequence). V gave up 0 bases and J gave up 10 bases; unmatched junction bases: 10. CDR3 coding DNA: TGTGCCAGCAGCTTGGACCCTGGGACAGGGGCGAGAGAGCAGTTCTTC. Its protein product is CASSLDPGTGAREQFF.

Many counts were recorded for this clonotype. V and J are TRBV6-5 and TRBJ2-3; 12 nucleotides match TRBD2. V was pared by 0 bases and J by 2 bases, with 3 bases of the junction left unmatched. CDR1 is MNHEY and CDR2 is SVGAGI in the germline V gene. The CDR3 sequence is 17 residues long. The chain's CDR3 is CASSYSRLAGVTDTQYF. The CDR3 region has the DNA TGTGCCAGCAGTTACTCTCGACTAGCGGGGGTCACAGATACGCAGTATTTT.

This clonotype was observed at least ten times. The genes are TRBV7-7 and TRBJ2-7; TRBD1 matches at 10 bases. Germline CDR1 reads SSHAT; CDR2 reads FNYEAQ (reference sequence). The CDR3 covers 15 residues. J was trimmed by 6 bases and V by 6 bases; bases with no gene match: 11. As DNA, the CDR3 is TGTGCCAGCAGTCAGACAGGGGGCGCGACCAGCGAGCAGTACTTC. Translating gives CASSQTGGATSEQYF.

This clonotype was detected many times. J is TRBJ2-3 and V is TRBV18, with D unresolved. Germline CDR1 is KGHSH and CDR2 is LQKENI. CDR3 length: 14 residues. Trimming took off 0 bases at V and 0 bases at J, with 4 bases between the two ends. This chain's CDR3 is CASSPPASTDTQYF. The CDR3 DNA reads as TGTGCCAGCTCACCACCGGCCAGCACAGATACGCAGTATTTT. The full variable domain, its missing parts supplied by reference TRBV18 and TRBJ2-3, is NAGVMQNPRHLVRRRGQEARLRCSPMKGHSHVYWYRQLPEEGLKFMVYLQKENIIDESGMPKERFSAEFPKEGPSILRIQQVVRGDSAAYFCASSPPASTDTQYFGPGTRLTVL.

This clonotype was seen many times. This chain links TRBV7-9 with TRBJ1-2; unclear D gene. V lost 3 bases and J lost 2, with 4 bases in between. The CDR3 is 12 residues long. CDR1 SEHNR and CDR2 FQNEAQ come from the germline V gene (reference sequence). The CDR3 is CASSFQNYGYTF. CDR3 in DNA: TGTGCCAGCAGCTTCCAGAACTATGGCTACACCTTC.

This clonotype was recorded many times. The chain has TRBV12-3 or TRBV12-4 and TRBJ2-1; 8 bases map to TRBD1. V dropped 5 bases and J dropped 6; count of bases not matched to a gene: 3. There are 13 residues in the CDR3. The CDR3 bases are TGTGCCAGCAGTCCCGACAGGGGCAATGAGCAGTTCTTC. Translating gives CASSPDRGNEQFF.